This entry features one T cell receptor beta chain sequence. With 4 bases clipped from V and 1 base from J, the junction kept 4 bases outside the gene matches. The CDR3 runs 14 residues. Germline values: CDR1 SGHRS, CDR2 YFSETQ. This record belongs to a study of blood T cell repertoires in COVID-19. Whole-study context: T cells, B-cell-depleted T cells, or PBMCs provided the cDNA or gDNA that served as material.

Repertoires were generated with immunoSEQ multiplex PCR, while TCRdb's copy carries only in-frame clones and drops some. This table holds more than 130,000 clones, under 85% found once. The sample taken for sequencing was peripheral blood. This sequence originates from a woman aged 80 or over in a cohort sampled during active or convalescent COVID-19. The V gene is TRBV5-1, the J gene TRBJ1-2; 7 bases map to TRBD1. CDR3 region: CASSPSGGNYGYTF. The DNA for the CDR3 is TGCGCCAGCAGCCCATCAGGGGGTAACTATGGCTACACCTTC.